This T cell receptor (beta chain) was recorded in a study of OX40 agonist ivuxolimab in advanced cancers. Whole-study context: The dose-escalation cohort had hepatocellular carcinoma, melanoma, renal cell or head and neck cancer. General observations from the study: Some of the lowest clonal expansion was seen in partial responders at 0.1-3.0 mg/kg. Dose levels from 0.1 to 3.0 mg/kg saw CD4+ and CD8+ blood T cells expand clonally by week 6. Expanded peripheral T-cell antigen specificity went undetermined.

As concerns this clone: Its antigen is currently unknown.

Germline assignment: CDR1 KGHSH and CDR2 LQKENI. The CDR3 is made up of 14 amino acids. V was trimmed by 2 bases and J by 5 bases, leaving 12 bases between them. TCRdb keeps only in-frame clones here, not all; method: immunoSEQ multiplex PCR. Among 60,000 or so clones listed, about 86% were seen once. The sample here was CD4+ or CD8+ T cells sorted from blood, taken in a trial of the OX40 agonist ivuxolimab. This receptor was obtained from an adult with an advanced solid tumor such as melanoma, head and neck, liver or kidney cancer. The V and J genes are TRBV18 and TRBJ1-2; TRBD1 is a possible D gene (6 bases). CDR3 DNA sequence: TGTGCCAGCTCACCATTTGGGGGCCAATATGGCTACACCTTC. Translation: CASSPFGGQYGYTF.